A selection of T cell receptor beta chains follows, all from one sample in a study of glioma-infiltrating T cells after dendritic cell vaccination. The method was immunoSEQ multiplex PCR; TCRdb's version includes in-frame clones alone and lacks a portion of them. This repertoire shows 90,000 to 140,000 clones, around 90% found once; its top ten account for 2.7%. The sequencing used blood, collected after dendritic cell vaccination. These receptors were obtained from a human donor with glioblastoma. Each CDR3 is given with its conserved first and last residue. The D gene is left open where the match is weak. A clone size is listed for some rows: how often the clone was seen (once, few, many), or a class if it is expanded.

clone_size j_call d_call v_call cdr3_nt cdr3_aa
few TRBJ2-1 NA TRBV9 TGTGCCAGCAGCGTAGTTCAGGGATCACCCCTTGAGCAGTTCTTC CASSVVQGSPLEQFF
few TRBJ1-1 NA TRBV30 TGTGCCTGGAATGCAGGGGATAACACTGAAGCTTTCTTT CAWNAGDNTEAFF
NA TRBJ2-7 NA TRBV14 TGTGCCAGCAGCCAAGCTGGGCCAGAAGAGCAGTACTTC CASSQAGPEEQYF
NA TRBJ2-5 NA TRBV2 TGTGCCAGCAGTGCAGTTGTCGAGACCCAGTACTTC CASSAVVETQYF
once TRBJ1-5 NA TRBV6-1 TGTGCCAGCAGTACAGGCGCCAATCAGCCCCAGCATTTT CASSTGANQPQHF
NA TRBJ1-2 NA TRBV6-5 TGTGCCAGCAGTTACCCGGGGGGGAGGGGTGGCTACACCTTC CASSYPGGRGGYTF
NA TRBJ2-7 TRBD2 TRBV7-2 TGTGCCAGCAGCTTAGGGCTAGCGGGGACGCAGCAGTACTTC CASSLGLAGTQQYF
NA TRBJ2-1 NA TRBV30 TGTGCCTGGAGTCCCCTGGGGGGGGCTGAGGGACTGAGGTACAATGAGCAGTTCTTC CAWSPLGGAEGLRYNEQFF
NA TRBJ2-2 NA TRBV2 TGTGCCAGCAGCGTCAGTTCGAACACCGGGGAGCTGTTTTTT CASSVSSNTGELFF
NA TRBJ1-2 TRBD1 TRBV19 TGTGCCAGTCGCTCGACCGGACAGGGGGATGTCTATGGCTACACCTTC CASRSTGQGDVYGYTF
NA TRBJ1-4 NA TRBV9 TGTGCCAGCAGCGTAGGATCAGGCACTCGAGGGGAAAAACTGTTTTTT CASSVGSGTRGEKLFF
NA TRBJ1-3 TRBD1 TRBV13 TGTGCCAGCAGCTTCAGGGGGCGAGGCTCTGGAAACACCATATATTTT CASSFRGRGSGNTIYF
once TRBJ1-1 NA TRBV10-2 TGCGCCAGCACAAAATACAGGGAAGGGACTGAAGCTTTCTTT CASTKYREGTEAFF
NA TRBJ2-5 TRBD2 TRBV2 TGTGCCAGCAGTGAACTAGGAGCGGGAGGGTCAGAGACCCAGTACTTC CASSELGAGGSETQYF
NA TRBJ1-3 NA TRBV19 TGTGCCAGTAGTGGTACACGCATATATTTT CASSGTRIYF
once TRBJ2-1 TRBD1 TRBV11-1 TGTGCCAGCAGCGTTCCGACAGGGACCTACAATGAGCAGTTCTTC CASSVPTGTYNEQFF
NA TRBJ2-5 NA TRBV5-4 TGTGCCAGCAGCCGTCTAGCCGGAGAGACCCAGTACTTC CASSRLAGETQYF
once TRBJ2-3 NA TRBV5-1 TGCGCCAGCAGCTGGGGGCTCGGGTTTAGCACAGATACGCAGTATTTT CASSWGLGFSTDTQYF
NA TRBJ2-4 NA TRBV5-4 TGTGCCAGCAGCTCCTCGGGGGGCCTATCCAAAAACATTCAGTACTTC CASSSSGGLSKNIQYF
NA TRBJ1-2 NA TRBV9 TGTGCCAGCAGCGCGACTCAGGGTTATGGCTACACCTTC CASSATQGYGYTF
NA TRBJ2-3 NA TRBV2 TGTGCCAGCAGTGGAGGGGGAAGGGATACGCAGTATTTT CASSGGGRDTQYF
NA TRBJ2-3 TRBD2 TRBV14 TGTGCCAGCAGTCGACAGGTTGGAAACGGACTAGCGGCTTCAGATACGCAGTATTTT CASSRQVGNGLAASDTQYF
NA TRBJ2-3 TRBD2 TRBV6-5 TGTGCCAGCGGCGGGGGGCGGTCAGATACGCAGTATTTT CASGGGRSDTQYF